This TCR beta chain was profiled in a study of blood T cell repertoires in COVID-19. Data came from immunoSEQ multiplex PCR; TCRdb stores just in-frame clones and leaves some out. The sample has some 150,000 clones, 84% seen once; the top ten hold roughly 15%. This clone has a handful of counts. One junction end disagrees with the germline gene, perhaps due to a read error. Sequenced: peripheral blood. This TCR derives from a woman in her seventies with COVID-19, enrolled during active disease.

CDR3 nucleotide sequence: TGCGCGAGCAGTTCGGGGACAGGGTGGATCTATGGCTACACCTTC. Encoded protein: CASSSGTGWIYGYTF. The chain employs TRBV5-1 and TRBJ1-2; 9 bases are shared with TRBD1. CDR3 length: 15 residues. The V gene's germline CDR1 is SGHRS and CDR2 YFSETQ.